Each of the 27 T cell receptor beta chains below was sequenced from the same sample in a study of siplizumab effects on memory and regulatory T cells. Assay used: immunoSEQ multiplex PCR; TCRdb lists only in-frame clones, some missing. This table has around 100,000 clones, 94% appearing once. Material for sequencing was Tregs sorted from blood. Receptors originate from a human donor in good health.

The chain recombines TRBV5-4 with TRBJ2-7, with TRBD2 matching over 10 bases. CDR1 is SGHNT and CDR2 is YYREEE in the germline V gene (reference sequence). The CDR3 consists of 15 residues. V was clipped by 1 base and J by 6 bases; unmatched bases: 7. CDR3 sequence (DNA): TGTGCCAGCAGCTTGAAAAGCGGGAGGGCCTCCGAGCAGTACTTC. Amino acids: CASSLKSGRASEQYF.

The chain uses TRBV7-8 and TRBJ2-1; 9 bases map to TRBD2. With V trimmed by 5 bases and J by 7 bases, 9 bases remained unmatched. Germline CDR1 SGHVS, CDR2 FQNEAQ. The CDR3 runs to 15 residues. In DNA, the CDR3 is TGTGCCAGCAGCCGGATTAGCGGGGGTAAAAATGAGCAGTTCTTC. It translates to CASSRISGGKNEQFF.

The chain employs TRBV7-9 and TRBJ1-2; TRBD1 agrees at 7 bases. CDR1 SEHNR and CDR2 FQNEAQ come from the germline V gene (reference sequence). With V trimmed by 5 bases and J by 0 bases, 6 bases remained unmatched. The length of the CDR3 is 15 residues. The CDR3 protein is CASSIGQAANYGYTF. The CDR3 bases are TGTGCCAGCAGCATTGGACAGGCCGCTAACTATGGCTACACCTTC.

The chain recombines TRBV4-1 with TRBJ2-6; D remains unclear. Germline V CDR1 and CDR2: MGHRA, YSYEKL. CDR3 length equals 16 residues. Trimming took 2 bases from V and 0 from J, leaving 8 bases between them. CDR3 bases: TGCGCCAGCAGCCAACGACGGATCTCTGGGGCCAACGTCCTGACTTTC. This encodes CASSQRRISGANVLTF.

The chain combines TRBV21-1 with TRBJ2-5; TRBD2 is taken as the D call from the table, unchecked against the DNA. TRBV21-1 is a listed pseudogene. The CDR3 has 15 amino acids. CDR3 sequence: CASRFLLAGVETQYF. The DNA for the CDR3 is TGTGCCAGCCGCTTTTTGCTAGCGGGAGTAGAGACCCAGTACTTC.

This rearrangement joins TRBV11-1 to TRBJ2-7; D is ambiguous. The CDR3 contains 12 residues. Germline CDR1 reads SGHAT; CDR2 reads FQDESV (reference sequence). V lost 0 bases and J 4 bases, leaving 4 bases between the germline ends. The CDR3, as DNA: TGTGCCAGCAGCTTAGCAGATTACGAGCAGTACTTC. This translates into CASSLADYEQYF.

V and J are TRBV18 and TRBJ2-1, with TRBD1 matching over 10 bases. CDR3 length equals 15 residues. CDR1 and CDR2 (germline): KGHSH, LQKENI. Trimming cost V 3 bases and J 8 bases; bases outside gene matches: 7. The CDR3 DNA reads as TGTGCCAGCTCACCGGGACAGGGGTTGGCCCATGAGCAGTTCTTC. Its protein product is CASSPGQGLAHEQFF.

This sequence joins TRBV19 and TRBJ1-1, with TRBD1 matching over 8 bases. V trimming: 5 bases; J trimming: 6 bases; junction bases outside the gene matches: 8. This CDR3 spans 14 amino acids. Germline-derived CDR1 and CDR2 are LNHDA and SQIVND (reference sequence). In DNA, the CDR3 is TGTGCCAGTAGTTTTGACAGGGGCGTCCCTGAAGCTTTCTTT. The encoded protein is CASSFDRGVPEAFF.

The CDR3 reads CASMDRGSYEQYF. CDR3 coding DNA: TGCGCCAGCATGGACAGGGGGTCCTACGAGCAGTACTTC. The chain employs TRBV5-1 and TRBJ2-7; 10 nucleotides line up with TRBD1. V trimming: 6 bases; J trimming: 1 base; junction bases outside the gene matches: 1. The V gene's germline CDR1 is SGHRS and CDR2 YFSETQ. The CDR3 consists of 13 residues.

The chain has TRBV5-1 and TRBJ1-1, with D uncertain. CDR1 SGHRS and CDR2 YFSETQ come from the germline V gene. V was pared by 1 base and J by 1 base, with 8 bases between. CDR3 size: 14 residues. The CDR3 sequence is CASSLMAANTEAFF. CDR3 coding DNA: TGCGCCAGCAGCTTGATGGCGGCGAACACTGAAGCTTTCTTT. Full variable domain (outside the CDR3, taken from reference TRBV5-1 and TRBJ1-1): KAGVTQTPRYLIKTRGQQVTLSCSPISGHRSVSWYQQTPGQGLQFLFEYFSETQRNKGNFPGRFSGRQFSNSRSEMNVSTLELGDSALYLCASSLMAANTEAFFGQGTRLTVV.

The gene calls are TRBV18 and TRBJ1-4; no reliable D call. The V end was cut by 5 bases, the J end by 8 bases, with 15 bases between. Germline V gene sequence: CDR1 KGHSH, CDR2 LQKENI. The CDR3 has 14 residues. Written as DNA, the CDR3 is TGTGCCAGCTCATATCGGAGGATGCGGGAAAAACTGTTTTTT. Translation: CASSYRRMREKLFF.

The sample holds one count of this clone. The V call is TRBV2, the J call TRBJ2-2, with D possibly matching TRBD1 (6 bases). The CDR3 covers 16 residues. Germline V CDR1 and CDR2: SNHLY, FYNNEI. Trimming removed 5 bases from V and 0 bases from J, with 13 bases in between. The CDR3 sequence: CASSYQGPSNTGELFF. The CDR3 nucleotides are TGTGCCAGCAGTTATCAGGGGCCATCGAACACCGGGGAGCTGTTTTTT.

The chain couples TRBV6-1 to TRBJ2-3; D uncertain. Trimming took off 4 bases at V and 1 base at J, with 6 bases between the two ends. Germline CDR1 MNHNS, CDR2 SASEGT. The CDR3 extends over 13 amino acids. The CDR3 reads CASSGTRTDTQYF. The CDR3 DNA sequence: TGTGCCAGCAGTGGGACGCGCACAGATACGCAGTATTTT.

The rearrangement uses TRBV28 and TRBJ2-6; 7 bases match TRBD1. The CDR3 consists of 20 residues. Germline CDR1 and CDR2: MDHEN and SYDVKM. J gave up 0 bases and V 3 bases, and 14 bases lay outside the gene matches. CDR3: CASSFFGTALPSSGANVLTF. DNA for the CDR3: TGTGCCAGCAGTTTCTTTGGGACAGCCTTACCCTCCTCTGGGGCCAACGTCCTGACTTTC.

In this sample, this clone turned up once. The rearrangement joins TRBV10-3 to TRBJ1-2, with D hard to call. Trimming shortened V by 4 bases and J by 4 bases, and 7 bases separated the two germline ends. The CDR3 is 12 amino acids. Per the germline V gene, CDR1 is ENHRY and CDR2 is SYGVKD. The CDR3 protein is CAISADGYGYTF. The DNA of the CDR3 is TGTGCCATCAGTGCGGACGGCTATGGCTACACCTTC.

The chain links TRBV11-3 to TRBJ2-1; D may match TRBD1 or TRBD2 (5 bases each). Trimming removed 5 bases at V and 7 bases at J, with 18 bases between. Germline V gene data show CDR1 as SGHNT and CDR2 as YENEEA. The CDR3 contains 15 residues. CDR3 protein: CASSRGAARENEQFF. The CDR3 bases are TGTGCCAGCAGCCGGGGCGCAGCTAGGGAGAATGAGCAGTTCTTC.

V and J are TRBV5-1 and TRBJ2-2, with TRBD1 matching over 9 bases. The CDR3 consists of 15 residues. Per germline, CDR1 SGHRS and CDR2 YFSETQ. V lost 4 bases, J lost 5 bases, and 6 bases stayed unmatched. This CDR3 is CASSTGTGRTGELFF. DNA of the CDR3: TGCGCCAGCAGCACCGGGACAGGGCGTACCGGGGAGCTGTTTTTT.

V usage is TRBV25-1 and J usage is TRBJ2-2, with 9 bases lining up with TRBD1. CDR3 length equals 14 residues. CDR1 and CDR2 (germline): MGHDK, SYGVNS. The V and J ends lost 4 bases and 3 bases, in that order; junction bases with no gene match: 0. CDR3 sequence (DNA): TGTGCCAGCAGTGGGACAGGGGACACCGGGGAGCTGTTTTTT. Its translation is CASSGTGDTGELFF. The complete variable domain, with remaining parts taken from reference TRBV25-1 and TRBJ2-2, reads EADIYQTPRYLVIGTGKKITLECSQTMGHDKMYWYQQDPGMELHLIHYSYGVNSTEKGDLSSESTVSRIRTEHFPLTLESARPSHTSQYLCASSGTGDTGELFFGEGSRLTVL.

The chain carries TRBV6-5 and TRBJ2-7, with TRBD2 matching 8 bases. Germline V gene sequence: CDR1 MNHEY, CDR2 SVGAGI. The CDR3 runs to 14 residues. Losses at the gene ends were 6 bases for V and 6 bases for J; bases not matched to a gene: 10. CDR3 sequence (DNA): TGTGCCAGCAGCCGGACTAGCAGGTTCGCCGAGCAGTACTTC. It codes for CASSRTSRFAEQYF.

This clone was observed a few times. The chain carries TRBV10-3 and TRBJ1-1, with D unresolved. Trimming shortened V by 0 bases and J by 1 base, and 9 bases separated the two germline ends. The CDR3 is 15 residues long. Germline loops: CDR1 ENHRY, CDR2 SYGVKD. The CDR3 DNA is TGTGCCATCAGTGAGTCGAGGAAGGGGAACACTGAAGCTTTCTTT. It translates to CAISESRKGNTEAFF.

This clone appeared once. The chain employs TRBV28 and TRBJ1-3; no reliable D call. Looked up from germline, CDR1 is MDHEN and CDR2 is SYDVKM. V lost 1 base and J lost 1, with 11 bases in between. This CDR3 has 16 amino acids. The CDR3: CASSLSAGRSGNTIYF. The CDR3 DNA is TGTGCCAGCAGTTTATCGGCTGGGAGATCTGGAAACACCATATATTTT.

This chain connects TRBV11-2 to TRBJ2-7; D unclear. The CDR3 extends over 13 amino acids. The V and J ends lost 4 bases and 6 bases respectively, with 13 bases between them. Germline assignment: CDR1 SGHAT and CDR2 FQNNGV. The CDR3 reads CASSSSPPSEQYF. The CDR3 DNA reads as TGTGCCAGCAGCTCCAGTCCGCCCTCCGAGCAGTACTTC.

The sample holds one count of this clone. V gene TRBV6-1 combines with J gene TRBJ1-2, with 7 bases matching TRBD1. Looked up from germline, CDR1 is MNHNS and CDR2 is SASEGT. V dropped 7 bases and J dropped 8; count of bases not matched to a gene: 10. The CDR3 spans 13 residues. The CDR3, as DNA: TGTGCCAGCATTACGGACAGGTGGAGGGGCTACACCTTC. Protein sequence: CASITDRWRGYTF.

The chain combines TRBV14 with TRBJ1-3; D remains ambiguous. Germline-derived CDR1 and CDR2 are SGHDN and FVKESK. This CDR3 has 15 amino acids. V gave up 0 bases and J gave up 0 bases, with 6 bases separating them. The CDR3 is CASSQDVISGNTIYF. The CDR3 bases are TGTGCCAGCAGCCAAGATGTTATCTCTGGAAACACCATATATTTT.

This sequence joins TRBV9 and TRBJ2-3; weak D call: TRBD2 (6 bases). The CDR3 has 18 amino acids. Germline V gives CDR1 SGDLS, CDR2 YYNGEE. The V end was cut by 2 bases, the J end by 0 bases, with 19 bases between. This chain's CDR3 is CASSVISGGGLSTDTQYF. Written as DNA, the CDR3 is TGTGCCAGCAGCGTTATTAGCGGAGGAGGTCTTAGCACAGATACGCAGTATTTT.

This chain joins TRBV6-5 and TRBJ2-7; D is uncertain. Trimming shortened V by 8 bases and J by 6 bases, and 11 bases separated the two germline ends. The CDR3 covers 11 residues. Germline lookup yields CDR1 MNHEY and CDR2 SVGAGI. The CDR3 region has the DNA TGTGCCAGCCGCGAAGCCTCCGAGCAGTACTTC. This sequence encodes CASREASEQYF.

The V gene is TRBV5-5, the J gene TRBJ1-2, with no clear D. V lost 0 bases and J lost 2, with 11 bases in between. Germline CDR1 and CDR2: SGHKS and YYEKEE (reference sequence). The CDR3 totals 15 residues. DNA of the CDR3: TGTGCCAGCAGCTTGGGTCATCGGGGAAACTATGGCTACACCTTC. It specifies CASSLGHRGNYGYTF.